The clone carrying this TCR beta chain has ten or more counts. Its target is not known. This sample was taken from a study of T-cell reconstitution after alpha-beta-depleted transplantation in children. Researchers prepared the TCRbeta library using unique molecular identifiers, the study reports. A single record per CDR3 protein comes from TCRdb applying MiXCR to the PCR reads. Among 350,000 to 500,000 distinct CDR3 sequences listed, 43% were seen once. Whole-study results and caveats: T-cell numbers and diversity one year post-transplant derived largely from freshly generated T cells. Some patients' high day-60 TCRbeta diversity was attributed to recipient cells surviving conditioning. The origin of alpha-beta T cells about two months after transplant was reportedly several hundred expanded graft clones.

Trimming cost V 6 bases and J 0 bases, with 18 bases left between them. The CDR3 is made up of 18 amino acids. CDR1 is LGHDT and CDR2 is YNNKEL in the germline V gene (reference sequence). The rearrangement links TRBV3-1 to TRBJ2-6; a weak D match, TRBD2 (6 bases). The sequencing here drew on PBMCs, taken before TCRalphabeta/CD19-depleted stem cell transplant. This receptor was taken from a girl aged 2 to 10 with aplastic anemia, due to receive a stem cell transplant. For the CDR3, the DNA is TGTGCCAGCAGTCCGTTTCGGGGGAAAAGCTCTGGGGCCAACGTCCTGACTTTC. Its protein is CASSPFRGKSSGANVLTF. The entire variable domain, with the rest obtained from reference TRBV3-1 and TRBJ2-6, is as follows: DTAVSQTPKYLVTQMGNDKSIKCEQNLGHDTMYWYKQDSKKFLKIMFSYNNKELIINETVPNRFSPKSPDKAHLNLHINSLELGDSAVYFCASSPFRGKSSGANVLTFGAGSRLTVL.